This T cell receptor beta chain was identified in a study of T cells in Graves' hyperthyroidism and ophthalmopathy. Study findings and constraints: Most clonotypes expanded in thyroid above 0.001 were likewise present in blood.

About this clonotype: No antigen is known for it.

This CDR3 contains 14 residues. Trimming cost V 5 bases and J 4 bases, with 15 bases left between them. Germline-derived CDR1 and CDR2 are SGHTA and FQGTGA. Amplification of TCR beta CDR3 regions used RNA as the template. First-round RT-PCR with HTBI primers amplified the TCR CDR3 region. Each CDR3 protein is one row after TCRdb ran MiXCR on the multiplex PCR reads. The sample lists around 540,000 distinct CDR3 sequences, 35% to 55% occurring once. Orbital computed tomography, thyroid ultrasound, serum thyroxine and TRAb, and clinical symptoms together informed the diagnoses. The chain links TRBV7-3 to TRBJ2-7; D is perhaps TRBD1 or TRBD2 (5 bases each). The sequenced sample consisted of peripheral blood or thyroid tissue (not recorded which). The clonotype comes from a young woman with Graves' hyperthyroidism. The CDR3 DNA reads TGTGCCAGCAGCCAAGGGGAGAAGCGTTACGAGCAGTACTTC. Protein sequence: CASSQGEKRYEQYF.